This TCR beta chain emerged from a study of blood T cell repertoires in COVID-19. Study-level information: The origin of the acute and convalescent COVID-19 samples was the United States, Italy and Spain. In each case, the material was cDNA or gDNA derived from T cells, B-cell-depleted T cells, or PBMCs.

V lost 4 bases to trimming and J lost 5 bases; unmatched junction nucleotides: 5. Germline-derived CDR1 and CDR2 are MDHEN and SYDVKM. The CDR3 has 14 residues. Authors' processing steps: Estimation of nucleated cell counts was performed using reference gene primer amplification. Sequencing was performed with immunoSEQ multiplex PCR; in TCRdb, only in-frame clones are kept and a portion is missing. That table is the source of V, J and clone size, and D and trimming were worked out from the DNA. The top ten hold more than 0.95% of the sample, which has over 65,000 clones, 80% to 90% seen once. The TCR comes from a human donor in a cohort sampled during active COVID-19. This chain joins TRBV28 and TRBJ2-7, with 10 bases identical to TRBD1. Specimen: peripheral blood. The CDR3 region is CASSSPGQGNEQYF. The CDR3 coding sequence is TGTGCCAGCAGTTCTCCGGGACAGGGGAACGAGCAGTACTTC.